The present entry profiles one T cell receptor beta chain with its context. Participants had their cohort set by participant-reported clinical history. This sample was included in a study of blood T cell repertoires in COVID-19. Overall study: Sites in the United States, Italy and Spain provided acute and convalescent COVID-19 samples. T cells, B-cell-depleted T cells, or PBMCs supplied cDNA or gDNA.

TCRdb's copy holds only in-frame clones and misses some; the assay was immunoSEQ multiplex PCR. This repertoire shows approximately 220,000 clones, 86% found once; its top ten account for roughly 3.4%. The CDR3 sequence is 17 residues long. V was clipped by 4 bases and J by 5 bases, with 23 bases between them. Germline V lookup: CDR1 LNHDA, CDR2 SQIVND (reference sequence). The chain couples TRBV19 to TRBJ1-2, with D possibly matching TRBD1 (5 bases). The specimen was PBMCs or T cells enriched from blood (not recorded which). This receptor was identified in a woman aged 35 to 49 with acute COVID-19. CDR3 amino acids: CASSTIRDGRLQYGYTF. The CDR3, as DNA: TGTGCCAGTAGTACAATCCGGGACGGGAGATTACAGTATGGCTACACCTTC.